The 2 T cell receptor beta chains below come from one sample, sequenced in a study of T cell clonality in common variable immunodeficiency. Some clones are missing from TCRdb's copy, which holds only in-frame ones; the method was immunoSEQ multiplex PCR. The sample includes about 34,000 clones, none of them occurring once. The specimen sequenced was peripheral blood mononuclear cells. The receptors were sampled from a person between 18 and 75 years old in good health.

This clone has a count of ten or more. The read is 3 residues too short to cover the CDR3 end, so that end is filled in from the germline J gene. The V gene is TRBV7-2, the J gene TRBJ1-2; D perhaps matches TRBD1 (6 bases). Germline values: CDR1 SGHTA, CDR2 FQGNSA. The CDR3 is 13 amino acids. V was shortened by 7 bases and J by 2 bases, with 11 bases between the two germline ends. The CDR3 DNA, read in part, is TGTGCCAGCACCCTAGGACAGAACTATGGC. Translated, it gives CASTLGQNYG. From start to end, the CDR3 is CASTLGQNYGYTF.

In its sample, this clone was seen many times. The sequence runs out 3 residues before the end of the CDR3; the remainder is reconstructed from the germline J gene. The chain is built from TRBV7-2 and TRBJ1-4; maybe TRBD1 (5 bases). The CDR3 has 13 amino acids. V lost 1 base to trimming and J lost 6 bases, with 6 bases between them. The germline V gene has CDR1 SGHTA and CDR2 FQGNSA. CDR3 in amino acids: CASSLEGYEKLFF. CDR3 DNA, as far as it was read: TGTGCCAGCAGCTTAGAGGGGTATGAAAAA.